This note documents a single T cell receptor (beta chain) sequence. Its antigen is as yet unknown. The data derive from a study of T cells in Graves' hyperthyroidism and ophthalmopathy. The study, taken as a whole, reports: Within blood appeared most thyroid clonotypes that had expanded above 0.001.

Researchers amplified the TCR beta CDR3 regions from RNA transcripts. With the HTBI primer set, the TCR CDR3 went through a first round of RT-PCR. MiXCR, applied by TCRdb to the multiplex PCR reads, yields one record per CDR3 protein. This sample has 450,000 to 500,000 distinct CDR3 sequences, with approximately 22% found just once. V shed 1 base and J shed 3 bases, with 10 bases lying between them. The CDR3 contains 14 residues. Germline V lookup: CDR1 DFQATT, CDR2 SNEGSKA (reference sequence). Sequenced: blood. This TCR was sampled from a woman in her 70s with Graves' ophthalmopathy. This chain connects TRBV20-1 to TRBJ2-4; tentative D call: TRBD2 (5 bases). CDR3 region: CSARAGNYKNIQYF. The CDR3 nucleotides read TGCAGTGCTAGAGCCGGGAACTACAAAAACATTCAGTACTTC.